Below are 3 T cell receptor beta chains sequenced from a single sample in a study of CD8 T cells in ankylosing spondylitis. Whole-study findings and limits: For ankylosing spondylitis blood, a TCR beta motif of 8 or 9 highly homologous variants appeared characteristic.

TCRdb called the 5' RACE reads again in MiXCR, with one record for every CDR3 protein. The data contain 400,000 or so distinct CDR3 sequences, roughly a quarter of them singletons. Their antigens are not known. The sample consisted of blood, either unsorted or a sorted T cell fraction (not recorded which). These receptors all come from a male donor with ankylosing spondylitis.

This clonotype was seen at least ten times. This sequence joins TRBV18 and TRBJ2-6; D gene unclear. The CDR3 sequence is 15 residues long. V was shortened by 1 base and J by 0 bases, with 4 bases between the two germline ends. Germline CDR1 and CDR2: KGHSH and LQKENI. The CDR3: CASSPRGSGANVLTF. The CDR3 DNA follows: TGTGCCAGCTCACCACGGGGCTCTGGGGCCAACGTCCTGACTTTC.

This clonotype was seen a few times. This chain joins TRBV7-9 and TRBJ2-1; D not certain. CDR3 length: 13 residues. The V gene's germline CDR1 is SEHNR and CDR2 FQNEAQ (reference sequence). Deletions cut 3 bases from V and 5 bases from J, with 8 bases between. CDR3 sequence (DNA): TGTGCCAGCAGCTTGTTAAGAAACAATGAGCAGTTCTTC. Encoded protein: CASSLLRNNEQFF.

The rearrangement links TRBV28 to TRBJ1-2; no definite D call. The V end lost 5 bases, the J end lost 6 bases, and 4 bases lay between the germline ends. The CDR3 has 10 amino acids. CDR1 is MDHEN, CDR2 SYDVKM, per germline. CDR3 sequence (DNA): TGTGCCAGCAGTCATCATGGCTACACCTTC. The encoded protein is CASSHHGYTF.